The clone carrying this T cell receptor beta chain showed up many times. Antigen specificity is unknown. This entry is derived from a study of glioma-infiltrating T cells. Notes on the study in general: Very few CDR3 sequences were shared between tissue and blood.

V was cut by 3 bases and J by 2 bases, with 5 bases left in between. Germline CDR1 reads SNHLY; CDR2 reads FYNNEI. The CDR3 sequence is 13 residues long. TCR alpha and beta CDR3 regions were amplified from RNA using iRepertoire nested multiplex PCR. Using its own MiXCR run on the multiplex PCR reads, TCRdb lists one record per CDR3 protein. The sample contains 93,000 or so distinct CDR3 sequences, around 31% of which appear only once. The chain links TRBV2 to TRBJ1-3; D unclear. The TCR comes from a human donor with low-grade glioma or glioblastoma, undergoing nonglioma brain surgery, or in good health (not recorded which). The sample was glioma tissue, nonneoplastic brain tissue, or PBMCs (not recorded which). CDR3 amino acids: CASSDDAGNTIYF. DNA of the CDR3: TGTGCCAGCAGTGATGACGCTGGAAACACCATATATTTT.